These 9 T cell receptor beta chains originate from one sample sequenced in a study of CD8 T cells in ankylosing spondylitis. Study-wide findings and caveats: Seemingly distinctive of ankylosing spondylitis blood was a TCR beta motif formed by eight highly homologous variants.

Which antigens these TCRs recognize remains unknown. TCRdb independently ran MiXCR on the 5' RACE reads; one entry per CDR3 protein. The profile shows approximately 400,000 distinct CDR3 sequences, 26% of them singletons. Material for sequencing was blood, either unsorted or a sorted T cell fraction (not recorded which). The receptors were sampled from a male donor with ankylosing spondylitis.

This clonotype was counted between two and nine times. The chain is built from TRBV5-1 and TRBJ1-2; 7 nucleotides match TRBD1. Per the germline V gene, CDR1 is SGHRS and CDR2 is YFSETQ. The CDR3 length is 16 residues. The V segment lost 4 bases and the J segment 5 bases; nucleotides outside the gene matches: 14. CDR3 in amino acids: CASSPGATGQWYGYTF. CDR3 DNA: TGCGCCAGCAGCCCAGGGGCGACAGGGCAATGGTATGGCTACACCTTC.

The genes are TRBV29-1 and TRBJ2-7; D gene unclear. V was cut by 3 bases and J by 1 base, with 13 bases left in between. The CDR3 is 14 amino acids. The germline CDR1 and CDR2 sequences are SQVTM and ANQGSEA. The chain's CDR3 is CSVDNGSLSYEQYF. CDR3 bases: TGCAGCGTTGATAACGGTAGTCTTTCCTACGAGCAGTACTTC.

The chain links TRBV19 to TRBJ1-5; D is undetermined. Per the germline V gene, CDR1 is LNHDA and CDR2 is SQIVND (reference sequence). Trimming took 3 bases from V and 5 from J, leaving 8 bases between them. The CDR3 sequence is 13 residues long. The CDR3 nucleotides are TGTGCCAGTAGTATCCAATGGGATCAGCCCCAGCATTTT. Translated, it gives CASSIQWDQPQHF.

V usage is TRBV24-1 and J usage is TRBJ2-3; a possible D gene is TRBD1 (6 bases). Germline-derived CDR1 and CDR2 are KGHDR and SFDVKD. Trimming pared 6 bases from V and 2 bases from J, leaving 20 bases between. This CDR3 contains 17 residues. CDR3 nucleotide sequence: TGTGCCACCAGTAACACAGGGATCAAGTTTAACACAGATACGCAGTATTTT. It codes for CATSNTGIKFNTDTQYF.

The rearrangement joins TRBV29-1 to TRBJ2-3; unclear D gene. The V end lost 2 bases, the J end lost 0 bases, and 3 bases lay between the germline ends. The CDR3 has 12 residues. Germline V gene sequence: CDR1 SQVTM, CDR2 ANQGSEA. The CDR3 reads CSVELSTDTQYF. As DNA, the CDR3 is TGCAGCGTTGAACTTAGCACAGATACGCAGTATTTT.

The gene calls are TRBV12-3 or TRBV12-4 and TRBJ2-1, with 8 positions matching TRBD1. J gave up 5 bases and V 4 bases, and 13 bases lay outside the gene matches. The CDR3 sequence is 17 residues long. The CDR3 sequence is CASSSYPQGVENNEQFF. In nucleotides, the CDR3 is TGTGCCAGCAGTTCGTACCCACAGGGGGTCGAAAACAATGAGCAGTTCTTC.

This clonotype came up once. The CDR3 sequence is CSARGDRGKTRITEAFF. CDR3 DNA: TGCAGTGCTAGAGGGGACAGGGGTAAGACCAGAATCACTGAAGCTTTCTTT. V gene TRBV20-1 combines with J gene TRBJ1-1; TRBD1 matches at 10 bases. This CDR3 comprises 17 residues. Germline CDR1 and CDR2: DFQATT and SNEGSKA (reference sequence). J gave up 4 bases and V 1 base, and 12 bases lay outside the gene matches.

This clonotype was detected a few times. This chain uses TRBV12-3 or TRBV12-4 with TRBJ1-3, with D possibly TRBD1 on 5 matching bases. V lost 11 bases and J lost 2, with 16 bases in between. This CDR3 is 14 amino acids long. The CDR3 region is CASLLWGTGNTIYF. The CDR3 DNA reads TGTGCCTCCTTGCTGTGGGGGACTGGAAACACCATATATTTT.

The table lists this clonotype with many counts. The chain employs TRBV5-1 and TRBJ2-7; TRBD2 might be the D (6 bases). Germline V gene data show CDR1 as SGHRS and CDR2 as YFSETQ. The V end lost 3 bases, the J end lost 4 bases, and 8 bases lay between the germline ends. CDR3 size: 12 residues. The CDR3 nucleotides are TGCGCCAGCAGCTCGGGACTTTACGAGCAGTACTTC. Protein sequence: CASSSGLYEQYF.